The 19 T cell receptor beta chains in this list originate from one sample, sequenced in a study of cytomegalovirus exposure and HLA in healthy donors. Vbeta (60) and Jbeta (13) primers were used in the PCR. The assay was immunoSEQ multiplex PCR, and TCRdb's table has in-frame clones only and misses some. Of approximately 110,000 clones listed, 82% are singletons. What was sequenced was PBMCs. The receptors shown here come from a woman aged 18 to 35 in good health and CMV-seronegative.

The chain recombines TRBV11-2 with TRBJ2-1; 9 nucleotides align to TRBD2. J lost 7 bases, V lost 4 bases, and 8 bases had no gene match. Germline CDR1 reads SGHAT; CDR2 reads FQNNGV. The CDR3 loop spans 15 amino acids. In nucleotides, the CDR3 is TGTGCCAGCAGCTGGAGACTAGCGGAAACTAATGAGCAGTTCTTC. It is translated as CASSWRLAETNEQFF. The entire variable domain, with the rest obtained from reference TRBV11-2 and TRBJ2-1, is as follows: EAGVAQSPRYKIIEKRQSVAFWCNPISGHATLYWYQQILGQGPKLLIQFQNNGVVDDSQLPKDRFSAERLKGVDSTLKIQPAKLEDSAVYLCASSWRLAETNEQFFGPGTRLTVL.

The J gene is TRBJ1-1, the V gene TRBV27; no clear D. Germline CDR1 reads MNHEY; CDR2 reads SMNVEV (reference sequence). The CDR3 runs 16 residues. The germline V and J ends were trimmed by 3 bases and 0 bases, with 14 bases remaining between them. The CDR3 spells CASSLRAAELNTEAFF. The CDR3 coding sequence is TGTGCCAGCAGTTTGCGGGCAGCCGAACTGAACACTGAAGCTTTCTTT.

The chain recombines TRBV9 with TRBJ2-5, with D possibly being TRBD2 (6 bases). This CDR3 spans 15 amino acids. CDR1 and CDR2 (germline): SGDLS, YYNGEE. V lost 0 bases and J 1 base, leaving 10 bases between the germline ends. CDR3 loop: CASSVDGGFQETQYF. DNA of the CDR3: TGTGCCAGCAGCGTAGACGGAGGGTTCCAAGAGACCCAGTACTTC.

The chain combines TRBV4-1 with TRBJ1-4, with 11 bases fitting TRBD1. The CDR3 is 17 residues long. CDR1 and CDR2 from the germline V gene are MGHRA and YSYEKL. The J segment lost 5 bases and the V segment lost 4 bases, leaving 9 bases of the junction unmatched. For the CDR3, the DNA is TGCGCCAGCAGCCTTCAGGGGAGGACAGGGGGCAATGAAAAACTGTTTTTT. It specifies CASSLQGRTGGNEKLFF.

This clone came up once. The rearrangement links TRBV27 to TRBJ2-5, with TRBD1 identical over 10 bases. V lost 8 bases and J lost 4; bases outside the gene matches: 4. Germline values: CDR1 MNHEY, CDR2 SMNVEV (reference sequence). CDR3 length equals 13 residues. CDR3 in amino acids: CASRRTGGETQYF. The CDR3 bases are TGTGCCAGCCGAAGGACAGGGGGAGAGACCCAGTACTTC.

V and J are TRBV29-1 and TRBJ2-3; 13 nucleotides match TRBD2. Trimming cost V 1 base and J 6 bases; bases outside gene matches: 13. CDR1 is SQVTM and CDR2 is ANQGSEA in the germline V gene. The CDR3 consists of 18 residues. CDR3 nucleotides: TGCAGCGTTGAAGGGGGACTAGCGGGACAAACCCCACTGGATACGCAGTATTTT. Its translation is CSVEGGLAGQTPLDTQYF.

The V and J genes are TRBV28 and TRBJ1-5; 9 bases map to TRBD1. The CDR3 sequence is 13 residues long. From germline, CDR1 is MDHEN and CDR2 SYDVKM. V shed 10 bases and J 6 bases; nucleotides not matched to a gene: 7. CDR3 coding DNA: TGTGCCATCACGGGACAGGGACGTCAGCCCCAGCATTTT. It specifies CAITGQGRQPQHF.

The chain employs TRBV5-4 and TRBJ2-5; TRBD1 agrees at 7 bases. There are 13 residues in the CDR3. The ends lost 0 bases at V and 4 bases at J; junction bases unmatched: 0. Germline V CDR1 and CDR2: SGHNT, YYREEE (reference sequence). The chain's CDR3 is CASSLGTGETQYF. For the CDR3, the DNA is TGTGCCAGCAGCTTGGGGACAGGAGAGACCCAGTACTTC.

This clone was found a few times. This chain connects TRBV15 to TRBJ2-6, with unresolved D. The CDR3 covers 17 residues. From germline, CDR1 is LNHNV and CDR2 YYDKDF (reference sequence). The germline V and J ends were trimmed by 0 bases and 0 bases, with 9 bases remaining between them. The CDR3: CATSRDLVGSGANVLTF. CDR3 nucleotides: TGTGCCACCAGCAGAGATCTGGTCGGCTCTGGGGCCAACGTCCTGACTTTC. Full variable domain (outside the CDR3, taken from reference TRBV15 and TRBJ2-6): DAMVIQNPRYQVTQFGKPVTLSCSQTLNHNVMYWYQQKSSQAPKLLFHYYDKDFNNEADTPDNFQSRRPNTSFCFLDIRSPGLGDTAMYLCATSRDLVGSGANVLTFGAGSRLTVL.

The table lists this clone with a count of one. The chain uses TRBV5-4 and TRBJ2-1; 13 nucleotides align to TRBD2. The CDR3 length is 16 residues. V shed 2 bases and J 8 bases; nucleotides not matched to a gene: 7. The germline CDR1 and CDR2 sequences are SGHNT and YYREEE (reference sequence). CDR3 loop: CASSFKGLAGFDEQFF. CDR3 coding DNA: TGTGCCAGCAGCTTTAAGGGACTAGCGGGATTCGATGAGCAGTTCTTC.

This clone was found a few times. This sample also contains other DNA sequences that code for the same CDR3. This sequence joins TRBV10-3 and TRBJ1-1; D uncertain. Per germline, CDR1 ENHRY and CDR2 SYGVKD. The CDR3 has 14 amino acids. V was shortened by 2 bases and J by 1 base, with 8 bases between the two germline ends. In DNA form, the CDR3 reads TGTGCCATCAGTGAGGGGCAGTGGAACACTGAAGCTTTCTTT. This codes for CAISEGQWNTEAFF.

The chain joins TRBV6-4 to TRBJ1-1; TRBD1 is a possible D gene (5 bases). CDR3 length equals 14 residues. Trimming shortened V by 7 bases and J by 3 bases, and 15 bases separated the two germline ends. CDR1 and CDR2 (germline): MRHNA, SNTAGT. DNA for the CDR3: TGTGCCAGCAAGAGGCGACAGAGCCACACTGAAGCTTTCTTT. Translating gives CASKRRQSHTEAFF.

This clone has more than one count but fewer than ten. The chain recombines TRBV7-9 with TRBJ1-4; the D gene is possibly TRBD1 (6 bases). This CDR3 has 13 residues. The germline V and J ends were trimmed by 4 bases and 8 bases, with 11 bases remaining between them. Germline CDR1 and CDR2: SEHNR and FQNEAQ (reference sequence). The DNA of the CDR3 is TGTGCCAGCAGCTACAACACAGGGGAAAAACTGTTTTTT. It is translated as CASSYNTGEKLFF.

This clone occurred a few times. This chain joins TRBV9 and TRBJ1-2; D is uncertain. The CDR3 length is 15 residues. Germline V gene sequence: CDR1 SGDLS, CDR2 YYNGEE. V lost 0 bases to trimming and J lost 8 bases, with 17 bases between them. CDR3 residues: CASSVGKAPREGYTF. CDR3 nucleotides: TGTGCCAGCAGCGTAGGGAAGGCCCCGAGGGAGGGCTACACCTTC.

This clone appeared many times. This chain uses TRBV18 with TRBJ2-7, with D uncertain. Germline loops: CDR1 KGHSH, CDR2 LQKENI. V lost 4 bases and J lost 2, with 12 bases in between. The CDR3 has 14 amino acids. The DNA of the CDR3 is TGTGCCAGCTCACTGGCAGGCCCTACCTACGAGCAGTACTTC. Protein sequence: CASSLAGPTYEQYF.

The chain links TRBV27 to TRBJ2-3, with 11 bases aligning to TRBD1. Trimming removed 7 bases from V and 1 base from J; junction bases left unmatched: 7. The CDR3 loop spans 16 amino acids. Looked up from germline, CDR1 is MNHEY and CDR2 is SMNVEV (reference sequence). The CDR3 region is CASKDRGRSRTDTQYF. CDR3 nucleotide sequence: TGTGCCAGCAAGGACAGGGGGCGGTCCCGCACAGATACGCAGTATTTT.

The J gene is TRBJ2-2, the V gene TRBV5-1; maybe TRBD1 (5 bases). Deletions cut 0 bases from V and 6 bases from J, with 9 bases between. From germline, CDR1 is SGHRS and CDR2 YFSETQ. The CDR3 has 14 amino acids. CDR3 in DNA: TGCGCCAGCAGCTTGGGGACACCACCCGGGGAGCTGTTTTTT. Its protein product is CASSLGTPPGELFF.

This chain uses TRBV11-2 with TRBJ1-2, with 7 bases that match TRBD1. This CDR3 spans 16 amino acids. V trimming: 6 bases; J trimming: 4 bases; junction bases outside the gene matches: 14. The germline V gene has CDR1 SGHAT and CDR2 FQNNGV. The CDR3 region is CASSPIGRQGVYGYTF. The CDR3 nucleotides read TGTGCCAGCAGTCCAATAGGGAGACAGGGCGTCTATGGCTACACCTTC.

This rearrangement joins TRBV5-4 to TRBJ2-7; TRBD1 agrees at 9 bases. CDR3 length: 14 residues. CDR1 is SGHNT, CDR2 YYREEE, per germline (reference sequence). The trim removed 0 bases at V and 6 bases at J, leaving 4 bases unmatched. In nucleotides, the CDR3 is TGTGCCAGCAGCTTGGCCGGGACAGGGAGCGAGCAGTACGTC. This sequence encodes CASSLAGTGSEQYV.